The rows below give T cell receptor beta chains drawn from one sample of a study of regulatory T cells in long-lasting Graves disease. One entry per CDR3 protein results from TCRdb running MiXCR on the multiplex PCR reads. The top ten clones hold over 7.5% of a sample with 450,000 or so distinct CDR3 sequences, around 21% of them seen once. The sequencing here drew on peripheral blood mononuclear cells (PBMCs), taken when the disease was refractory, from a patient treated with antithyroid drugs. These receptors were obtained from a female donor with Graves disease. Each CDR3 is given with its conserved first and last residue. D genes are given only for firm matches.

CDR3aa: CASSLQGQDYEQYF; len: 14; j_gene: TRBJ2-7; d_gene: NA; v_gene: TRBV27
CDR3aa: CASSSYGAMYGYTF; len: 14; j_gene: TRBJ1-2; d_gene: NA; v_gene: TRBV19
CDR3aa: CASSEWTGNNQPQHF; len: 15; j_gene: TRBJ1-5; d_gene: TRBD1; v_gene: TRBV7-6
CDR3aa: CSASGLASNTGELFF; len: 15; j_gene: TRBJ2-2; d_gene: TRBD2; v_gene: TRBV20-1
CDR3aa: CASSAVALGRKKNTEAFF; len: 18; j_gene: TRBJ1-1; d_gene: NA; v_gene: TRBV7-8
CDR3aa: CASRSLLANYGYTF; len: 14; j_gene: TRBJ1-2; d_gene: NA; v_gene: TRBV28
CDR3aa: CATSHRDSNQPQHF; len: 14; j_gene: TRBJ1-5; d_gene: NA; v_gene: TRBV15
CDR3aa: CATSRDPGEVRETQYF; len: 16; j_gene: TRBJ2-5; d_gene: NA; v_gene: TRBV15
CDR3aa: CASSLGTGQNYGYTF; len: 15; j_gene: TRBJ1-2; d_gene: TRBD1; v_gene: TRBV7-9
CDR3aa: CASSPWDRGHEQFF; len: 14; j_gene: TRBJ2-1; d_gene: TRBD1; v_gene: TRBV9
CDR3aa: CASSLGPGRASPLHF; len: 15; j_gene: TRBJ1-6; d_gene: NA; v_gene: TRBV5-4
CDR3aa: CASRANRDRGNTGELFF; len: 17; j_gene: TRBJ2-2; d_gene: TRBD1; v_gene: TRBV7-9
CDR3aa: CASSAWTSFTYEQYF; len: 15; j_gene: TRBJ2-7; d_gene: TRBD2; v_gene: TRBV5-1
CDR3aa: CSAREGVVVTSGTIYEQYF; len: 19; j_gene: TRBJ2-7; d_gene: TRBD2; v_gene: TRBV20-1
CDR3aa: CASSLPGLSEAQYF; len: 14; j_gene: TRBJ2-5; d_gene: NA; v_gene: TRBV6-2/TRBV6-3
CDR3aa: CASSPDRVSYEQYF; len: 14; j_gene: TRBJ2-7; d_gene: TRBD1; v_gene: TRBV28
CDR3aa: CASSQGTAPSYEQYF; len: 15; j_gene: TRBJ2-7; d_gene: NA; v_gene: TRBV4-3
CDR3aa: CASSRLLGSGANVLTF; len: 16; j_gene: TRBJ2-6; d_gene: NA; v_gene: TRBV11-2
CDR3aa: CASSRRPGQGTYEQYF; len: 16; j_gene: TRBJ2-7; d_gene: TRBD1; v_gene: TRBV14
CDR3aa: CASSWGQGMYNEQFF; len: 15; j_gene: TRBJ2-1; d_gene: TRBD1; v_gene: TRBV5-1
CDR3aa: CSVGDRNTIYF; len: 11; j_gene: TRBJ1-3; d_gene: NA; v_gene: TRBV29-1
CDR3aa: CASSLAGGNEQFF; len: 13; j_gene: TRBJ2-1; d_gene: TRBD2; v_gene: TRBV10-2
CDR3aa: CASSSHTGELFF; len: 12; j_gene: TRBJ2-2; d_gene: NA; v_gene: TRBV28
CDR3aa: CASSQGEREWRNIQYF; len: 16; j_gene: TRBJ2-4; d_gene: TRBD2; v_gene: TRBV4-1
CDR3aa: CSARDEASRPYEQYF; len: 15; j_gene: TRBJ2-7; d_gene: NA; v_gene: TRBV20-1
CDR3aa: CASTDRGNEKLFF; len: 13; j_gene: TRBJ1-4; d_gene: TRBD1; v_gene: TRBV28
CDR3aa: CASSLVGIVGGLAGELFF; len: 18; j_gene: TRBJ2-2; d_gene: TRBD1; v_gene: TRBV7-2
CDR3aa: CASSLPGLATFF; len: 12; j_gene: TRBJ2-1; d_gene: TRBD2; v_gene: TRBV28
CDR3aa: CASTGFGGTETQYF; len: 14; j_gene: TRBJ2-5; d_gene: NA; v_gene: TRBV2
CDR3aa: CASSPTPLAGVRETQYF; len: 17; j_gene: TRBJ2-5; d_gene: TRBD2; v_gene: TRBV27
CDR3aa: CSVVGDWMRETQYF; len: 14; j_gene: TRBJ2-5; d_gene: NA; v_gene: TRBV29-1
CDR3aa: CASRKTAYVNTEAFF; len: 15; j_gene: TRBJ1-1; d_gene: NA; v_gene: TRBV6-1
CDR3aa: CASSLGRDPYSYEQYF; len: 16; j_gene: TRBJ2-7; d_gene: NA; v_gene: TRBV7-2
CDR3aa: CSARWPGELYEQYF; len: 14; j_gene: TRBJ2-7; d_gene: NA; v_gene: TRBV20-1
CDR3aa: CASSATDRPYGYTF; len: 14; j_gene: TRBJ1-2; d_gene: NA; v_gene: TRBV7-9
CDR3aa: CASRDRASTEAFF; len: 13; j_gene: TRBJ1-1; d_gene: TRBD1; v_gene: TRBV19
CDR3aa: CASSYEGWYEQYF; len: 13; j_gene: TRBJ2-7; d_gene: NA; v_gene: TRBV6-9
CDR3aa: CATSRDRSGVNYGYTF; len: 16; j_gene: TRBJ1-2; d_gene: NA; v_gene: TRBV15
CDR3aa: CASSPQTGYDTYEQYF; len: 16; j_gene: TRBJ2-7; d_gene: NA; v_gene: TRBV18
CDR3aa: CASSYGAVTGELFF; len: 14; j_gene: TRBJ2-2; d_gene: NA; v_gene: TRBV6-5
CDR3aa: CASSLDPGTGAYEQYF; len: 16; j_gene: TRBJ2-7; d_gene: TRBD1; v_gene: TRBV5-1
CDR3aa: CASSYSVQLPYGYTF; len: 15; j_gene: TRBJ1-2; d_gene: NA; v_gene: TRBV6-5
CDR3aa: CASSQSGSVYEQYF; len: 14; j_gene: TRBJ2-7; d_gene: TRBD2; v_gene: TRBV25-1
CDR3aa: CASSQGLHTYEQYF; len: 14; j_gene: TRBJ2-7; d_gene: NA; v_gene: TRBV27
CDR3aa: CASSFTGSNQPQHF; len: 14; j_gene: TRBJ1-5; d_gene: NA; v_gene: TRBV7-2
CDR3aa: CASSLLGHTGYTF; len: 13; j_gene: TRBJ1-2; d_gene: NA; v_gene: TRBV28
CDR3aa: CAWSSIDEQYF; len: 11; j_gene: TRBJ2-7; d_gene: NA; v_gene: TRBV30
CDR3aa: CAWRHQNTGELFF; len: 13; j_gene: TRBJ2-2; d_gene: NA; v_gene: TRBV30
CDR3aa: CASSQDWPGGYTF; len: 13; j_gene: TRBJ1-2; d_gene: NA; v_gene: TRBV3-1
CDR3aa: CASSRTRRQGAKNIQYF; len: 17; j_gene: TRBJ2-4; d_gene: TRBD1; v_gene: TRBV11-2
CDR3aa: CASSPSAGETYEQYF; len: 15; j_gene: TRBJ2-7; d_gene: TRBD2; v_gene: TRBV19
CDR3aa: CASSPAGSNQPQHF; len: 14; j_gene: TRBJ1-5; d_gene: NA; v_gene: TRBV12-3/TRBV12-4
CDR3aa: CASSRGTTDTGELFF; len: 15; j_gene: TRBJ2-2; d_gene: NA; v_gene: TRBV19